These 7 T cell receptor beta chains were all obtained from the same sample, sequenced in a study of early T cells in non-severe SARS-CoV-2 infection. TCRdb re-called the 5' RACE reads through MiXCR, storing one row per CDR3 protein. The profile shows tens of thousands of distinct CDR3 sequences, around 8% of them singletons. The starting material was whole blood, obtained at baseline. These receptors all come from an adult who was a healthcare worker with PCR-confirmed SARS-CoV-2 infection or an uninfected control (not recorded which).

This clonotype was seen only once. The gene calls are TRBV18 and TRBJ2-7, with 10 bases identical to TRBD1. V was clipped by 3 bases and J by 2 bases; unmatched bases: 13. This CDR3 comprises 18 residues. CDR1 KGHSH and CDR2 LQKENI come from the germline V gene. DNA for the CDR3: TGTGCCAGCTCACCGGGACAGGGGATACCTTCGGGGACCTACGAGCAGTACTTC. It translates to CASSPGQGIPSGTYEQYF.

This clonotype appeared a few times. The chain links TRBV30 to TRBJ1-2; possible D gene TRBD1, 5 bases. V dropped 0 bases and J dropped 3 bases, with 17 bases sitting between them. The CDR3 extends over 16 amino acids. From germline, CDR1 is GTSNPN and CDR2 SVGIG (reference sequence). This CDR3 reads CAWSVGPRGSDYGYTF. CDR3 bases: TGTGCCTGGAGTGTAGGCCCTCGGGGCTCAGACTATGGCTACACCTTC.

For the CDR3, the DNA is TGTGCCACCAGCAGAGGCTGGGGGAACGGGTACGAGCAGTACTTC. It yields the protein CATSRGWGNGYEQYF. The chain recombines TRBV15 with TRBJ2-7; the D gene could be TRBD1 or TRBD2 (5 bases each). V was shortened by 1 base and J by 4 bases, with 14 bases between the two germline ends. Germline CDR1 reads LNHNV; CDR2 reads YYDKDF (reference sequence). This CDR3 contains 15 residues.

In nucleotides, the CDR3 is TGCAGCCGGGACAGCAACTATGGCTACACCTTC. This sequence encodes CSRDSNYGYTF. This chain joins TRBV20-1 and TRBJ1-2; 7 nucleotides match TRBD1. The germline CDR1 and CDR2 sequences are DFQATT and SNEGSKA (reference sequence). The CDR3 sequence is 11 residues long.

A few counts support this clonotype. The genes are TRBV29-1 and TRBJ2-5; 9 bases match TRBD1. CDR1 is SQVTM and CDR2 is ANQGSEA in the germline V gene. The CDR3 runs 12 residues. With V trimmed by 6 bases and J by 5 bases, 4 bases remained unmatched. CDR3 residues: CSVGQGRETQYF. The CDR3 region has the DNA TGCAGCGTCGGACAGGGGAGGGAGACCCAGTACTTC.

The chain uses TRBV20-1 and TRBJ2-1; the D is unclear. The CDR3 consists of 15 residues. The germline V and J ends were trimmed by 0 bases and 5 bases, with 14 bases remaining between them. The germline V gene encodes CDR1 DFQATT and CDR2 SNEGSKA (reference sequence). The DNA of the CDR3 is TGCAGTGCTAGAGACCGGATGCGGATTGACAATGAGCAGTTCTTC. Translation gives CSARDRMRIDNEQFF.

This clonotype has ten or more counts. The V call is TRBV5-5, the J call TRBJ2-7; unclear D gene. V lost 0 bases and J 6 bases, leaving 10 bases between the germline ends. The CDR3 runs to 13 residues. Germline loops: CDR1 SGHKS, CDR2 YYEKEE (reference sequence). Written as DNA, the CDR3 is TGTGCCAGCAGCTTGGGGACGGGCACCGAGCAGTACTTC. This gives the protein CASSLGTGTEQYF.